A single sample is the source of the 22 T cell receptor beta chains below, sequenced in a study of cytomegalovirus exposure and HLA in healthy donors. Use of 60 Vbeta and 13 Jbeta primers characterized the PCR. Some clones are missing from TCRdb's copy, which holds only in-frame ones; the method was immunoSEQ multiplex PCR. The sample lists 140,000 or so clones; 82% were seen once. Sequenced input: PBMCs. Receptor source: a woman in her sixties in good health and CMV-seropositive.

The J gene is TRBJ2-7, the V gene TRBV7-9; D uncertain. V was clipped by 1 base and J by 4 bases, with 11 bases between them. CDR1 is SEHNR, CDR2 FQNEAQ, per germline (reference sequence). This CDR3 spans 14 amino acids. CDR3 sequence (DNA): TGTGCCAGCAGCTTAGGGGCAGCCCAATACGAGCAGTACTTC. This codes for CASSLGAAQYEQYF.

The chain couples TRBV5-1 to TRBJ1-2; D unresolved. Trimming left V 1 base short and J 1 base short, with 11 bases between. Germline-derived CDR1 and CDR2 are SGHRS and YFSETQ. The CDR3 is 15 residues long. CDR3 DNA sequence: TGCGCCAGCAGCTTGTCGTTGGAGCTTAACTATGGCTACACCTTC. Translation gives CASSLSLELNYGYTF.

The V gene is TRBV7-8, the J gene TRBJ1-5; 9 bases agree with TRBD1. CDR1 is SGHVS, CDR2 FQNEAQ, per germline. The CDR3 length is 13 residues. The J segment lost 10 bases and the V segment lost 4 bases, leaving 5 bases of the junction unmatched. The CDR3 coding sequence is TGTGCCAGCAGCTCGGGACAGGGATTACCCCAGCATTTT. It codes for CASSSGQGLPQHF. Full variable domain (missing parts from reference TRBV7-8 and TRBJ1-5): GAGVSQSPRYKVAKRGQDVALRCDPISGHVSLFWYQQALGQGPEFLTYFQNEAQLDKSGLPSDRFFAERPEGSVSTLKIQRTQQEDSAVYLCASSSGQGLPQHFGDGTRLSIL.

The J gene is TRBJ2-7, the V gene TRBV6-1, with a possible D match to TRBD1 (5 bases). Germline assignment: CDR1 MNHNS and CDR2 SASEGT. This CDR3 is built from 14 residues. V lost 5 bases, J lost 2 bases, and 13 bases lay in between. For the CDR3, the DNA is TGTGCCAGCAGTATAGCACAGGTAGCCTACGAGCAGTACTTC. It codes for CASSIAQVAYEQYF.

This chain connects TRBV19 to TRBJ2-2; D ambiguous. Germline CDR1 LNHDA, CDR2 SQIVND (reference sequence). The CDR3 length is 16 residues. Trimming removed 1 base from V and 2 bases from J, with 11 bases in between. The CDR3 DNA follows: TGTGCCAGTAGTATAGGTGGAGAGATAAACACCGGGGAGCTGTTTTTT. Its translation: CASSIGGEINTGELFF.

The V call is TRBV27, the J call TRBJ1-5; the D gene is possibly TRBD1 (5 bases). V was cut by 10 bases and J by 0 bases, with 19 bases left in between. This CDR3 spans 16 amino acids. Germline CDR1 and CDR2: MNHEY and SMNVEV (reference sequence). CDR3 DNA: TGTGCCACCAGGGCACAGTTCGATTATAGCAATCAGCCCCAGCATTTT. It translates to CATRAQFDYSNQPQHF.

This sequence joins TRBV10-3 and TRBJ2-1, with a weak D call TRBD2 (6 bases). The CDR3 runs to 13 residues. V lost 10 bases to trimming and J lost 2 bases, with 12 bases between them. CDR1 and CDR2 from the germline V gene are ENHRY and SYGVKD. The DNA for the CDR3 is TGTGCCAGTACGGGGGAGCCCTACAATGAGCAGTTCTTC. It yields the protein CASTGEPYNEQFF.

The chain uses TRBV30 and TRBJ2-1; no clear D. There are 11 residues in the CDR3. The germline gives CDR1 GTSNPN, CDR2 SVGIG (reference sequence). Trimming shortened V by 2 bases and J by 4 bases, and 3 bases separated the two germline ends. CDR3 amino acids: CAWSRYNEQFF. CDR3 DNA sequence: TGTGCCTGGAGTCGGTACAATGAGCAGTTCTTC.

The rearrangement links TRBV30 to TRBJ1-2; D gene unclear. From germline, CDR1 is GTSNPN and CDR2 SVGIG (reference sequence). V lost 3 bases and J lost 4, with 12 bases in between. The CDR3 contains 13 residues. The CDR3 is CAWRGAMGYGYTF. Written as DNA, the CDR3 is TGTGCCTGGAGGGGAGCCATGGGCTATGGCTACACCTTC.

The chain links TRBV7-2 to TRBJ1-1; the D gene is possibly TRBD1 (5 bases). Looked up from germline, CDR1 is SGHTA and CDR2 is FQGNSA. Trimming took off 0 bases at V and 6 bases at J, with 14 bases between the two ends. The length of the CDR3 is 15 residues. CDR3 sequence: CASSLAPGVLAEAFF. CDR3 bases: TGTGCCAGCAGCTTAGCGCCGGGGGTTCTAGCTGAAGCTTTCTTT.

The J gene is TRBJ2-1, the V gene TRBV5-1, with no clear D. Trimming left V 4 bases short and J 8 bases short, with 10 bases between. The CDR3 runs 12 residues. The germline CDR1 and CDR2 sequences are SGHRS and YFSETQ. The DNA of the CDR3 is TGCGCCAGCAGCCCTTTCGAGGATGAGCAGTTCTTC. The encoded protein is CASSPFEDEQFF.

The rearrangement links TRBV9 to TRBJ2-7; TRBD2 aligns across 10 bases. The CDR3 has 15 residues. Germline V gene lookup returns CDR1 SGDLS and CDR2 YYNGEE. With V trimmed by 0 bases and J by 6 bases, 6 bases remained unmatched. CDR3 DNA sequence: TGTGCCAGCAGCGTAGCCCAAAGCGGGGGGGGCGAGCAGTACTTC. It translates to CASSVAQSGGGEQYF. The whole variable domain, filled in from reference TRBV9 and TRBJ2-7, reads DSGVTQTPKHLITATGQRVTLRCSPRSGDLSVYWYQQSLDQGLQFLIQYYNGEERAKGNILERFSAQQFPDLHSELNLSSLELGDSALYFCASSVAQSGGGEQYFGPGTRLTVT.

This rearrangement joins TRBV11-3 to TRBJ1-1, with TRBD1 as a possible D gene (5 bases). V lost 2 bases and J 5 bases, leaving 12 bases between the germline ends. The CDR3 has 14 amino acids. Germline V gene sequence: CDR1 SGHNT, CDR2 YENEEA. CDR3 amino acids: CASSLKGSGTEAFF. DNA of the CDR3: TGTGCCAGCAGCTTAAAGGGGAGCGGGACTGAAGCTTTCTTT.

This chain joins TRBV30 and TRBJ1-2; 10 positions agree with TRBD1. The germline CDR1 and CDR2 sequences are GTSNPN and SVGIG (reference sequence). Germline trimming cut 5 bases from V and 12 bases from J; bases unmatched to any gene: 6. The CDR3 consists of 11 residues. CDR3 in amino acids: CAWGDRGRDTF. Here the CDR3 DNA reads TGTGCCTGGGGCGACAGGGGGCGCGACACCTTC.

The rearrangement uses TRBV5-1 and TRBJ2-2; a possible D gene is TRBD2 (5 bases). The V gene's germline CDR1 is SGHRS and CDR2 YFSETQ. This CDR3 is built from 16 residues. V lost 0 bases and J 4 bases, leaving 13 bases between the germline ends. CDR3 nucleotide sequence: TGCGCCAGCAGCTTGGCGGGGATAGTAGTCACCGGGGAGCTGTTTTTT. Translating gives CASSLAGIVVTGELFF.

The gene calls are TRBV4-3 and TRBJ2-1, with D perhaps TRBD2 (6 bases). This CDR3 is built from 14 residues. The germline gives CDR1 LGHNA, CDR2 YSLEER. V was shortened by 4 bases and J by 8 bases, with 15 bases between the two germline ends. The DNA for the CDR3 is TGCGCCAGCAGCCCCTCGGGCCCGGGGGATGAGCAGTTCTTC. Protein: CASSPSGPGDEQFF.

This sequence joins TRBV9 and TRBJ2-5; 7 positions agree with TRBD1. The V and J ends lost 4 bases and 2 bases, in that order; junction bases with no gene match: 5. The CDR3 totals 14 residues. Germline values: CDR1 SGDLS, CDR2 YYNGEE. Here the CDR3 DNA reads TGTGCCAGCAGCCCCACAGGGGATCAAGAGACCCAGTACTTC. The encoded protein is CASSPTGDQETQYF. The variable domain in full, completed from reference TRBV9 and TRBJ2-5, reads DSGVTQTPKHLITATGQRVTLRCSPRSGDLSVYWYQQSLDQGLQFLIQYYNGEERAKGNILERFSAQQFPDLHSELNLSSLELGDSALYFCASSPTGDQETQYFGPGTRLLVL.

The CDR3 loop reads CASTSGPTGNTIYF. DNA for the CDR3: TGTGCCAGCACCAGCGGGCCTACTGGAAACACCATATATTTT. This chain uses TRBV2 with TRBJ1-3; unclear D gene. The CDR3 totals 14 residues. Trimming stripped 7 bases from V and 2 bases from J, with 12 bases between. The germline gives CDR1 SNHLY, CDR2 FYNNEI.

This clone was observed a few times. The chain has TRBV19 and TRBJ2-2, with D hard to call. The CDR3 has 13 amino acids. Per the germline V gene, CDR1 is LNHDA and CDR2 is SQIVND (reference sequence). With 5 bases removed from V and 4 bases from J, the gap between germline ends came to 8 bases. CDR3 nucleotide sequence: TGTGCCAGTAGTCAGAGAGGCACCGGGGAGCTGTTTTTT. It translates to CASSQRGTGELFF.

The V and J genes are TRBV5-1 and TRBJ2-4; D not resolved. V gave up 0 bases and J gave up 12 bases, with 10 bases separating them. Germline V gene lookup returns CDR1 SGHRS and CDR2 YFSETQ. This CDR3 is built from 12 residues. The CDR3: CASSLDGFPQYF. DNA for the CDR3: TGCGCCAGCAGCTTGGACGGGTTTCCTCAGTACTTC. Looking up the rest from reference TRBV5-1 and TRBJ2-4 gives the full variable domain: KAGVTQTPRYLIKTRGQQVTLSCSPISGHRSVSWYQQTPGQGLQFLFEYFSETQRNKGNFPGRFSGRQFSNSRSEMNVSTLELGDSALYLCASSLDGFPQYFGAGTRLSVL.

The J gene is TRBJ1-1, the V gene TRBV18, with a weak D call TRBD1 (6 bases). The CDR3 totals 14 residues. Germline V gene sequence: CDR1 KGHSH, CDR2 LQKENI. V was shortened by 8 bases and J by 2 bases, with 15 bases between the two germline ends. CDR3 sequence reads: CASDRFRENTEAFF. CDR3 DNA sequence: TGTGCCAGCGACAGGTTTAGGGAAAACACTGAAGCTTTCTTT.

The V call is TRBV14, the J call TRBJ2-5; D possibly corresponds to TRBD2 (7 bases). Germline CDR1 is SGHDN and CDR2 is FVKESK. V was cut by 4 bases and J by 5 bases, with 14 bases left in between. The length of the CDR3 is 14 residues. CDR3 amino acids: CASSPEGGPETQYF. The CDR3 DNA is TGTGCCAGCAGCCCCGAGGGGGGGCCGGAGACCCAGTACTTC.